Each of the 30 T cell receptor beta chains below was sequenced from the same sample in a study of blood T cell repertoires in COVID-19. Libraries were prepared by immunoSEQ multiplex PCR; TCRdb keeps only in-frame clonotypes and omits some of them. In the table there are 150,000 to 200,000 clones, approximately 87% of which are singletons. Sequenced: peripheral blood. The receptors were gathered from a woman aged 70-85 years with acute or convalescent COVID-19.

Remarks on this clone: One end of the junction is discordant with germline, which a read error may explain. The chain recombines TRBV7-2 with TRBJ2-5; D possibly corresponds to TRBD2 (6 bases). Germline V gene lookup returns CDR1 SGHTA and CDR2 FQGNSA. This CDR3 region has 14 residues. The CDR3 spells CASSVARGRETQYF. CDR3 DNA sequence: TGTGCCAGCAGCGTAGCACGGGGGAGAGAGACCCAGTACTTC.

A single count supports this clone. The chain couples TRBV28 to TRBJ2-7; 12 positions match TRBD2. Germline assignment: CDR1 MDHEN and CDR2 SYDVKM. With V trimmed by 4 bases and J by 5 bases, 3 bases remained unmatched. The CDR3 contains 14 residues. CDR3 residues: CASSSSGRVNEQYF. The CDR3 bases are TGTGCCAGCAGTTCTAGCGGGAGGGTGAACGAGCAGTACTTC.

This clone is a singleton in its sample. This chain joins TRBV24-1 and TRBJ1-5; possible D gene TRBD1, 6 bases. Germline V lookup: CDR1 KGHDR, CDR2 SFDVKD. With 5 bases removed from V and 0 bases from J, the gap between germline ends came to 10 bases. CDR3 length: 15 residues. The CDR3 sequence: CATSADRFSNQPQHF. The CDR3, as DNA: TGTGCCACCAGTGCTGACAGGTTTAGCAATCAGCCCCAGCATTTT.

This clone has a handful of counts. The gene calls are TRBV19 and TRBJ1-5, with a weak D call TRBD1 (5 bases). The germline CDR1 and CDR2 sequences are LNHDA and SQIVND (reference sequence). The V end lost 10 bases, the J end lost 3 bases, and 13 bases lay between the germline ends. This CDR3 contains 13 residues. DNA for the CDR3: TGTGCCACAAGGGCAGGGAACAATCAGCCCCAGCATTTT. Residues: CATRAGNNQPQHF.

The V gene is TRBV5-4, the J gene TRBJ2-2; 7 bases line up with TRBD1. The ends lost 0 bases at V and 2 bases at J; junction bases unmatched: 1. The CDR3 contains 15 residues. In germline, CDR1 is SGHNT, CDR2 YYREEE (reference sequence). CDR3 loop: CASSLGTGNTGELFF. The CDR3 nucleotides are TGTGCCAGCAGCTTGGGGACAGGAAACACCGGGGAGCTGTTTTTT.

The chain employs TRBV5-6 and TRBJ1-1; the D is unclear. Trimming left V 0 bases short and J 4 bases short, with 16 bases between. CDR1 is SGHDT, CDR2 YYEEEE, per germline. CDR3 length: 16 amino acids. CDR3 amino acids: CASSLAGVAGRTEAFF. CDR3 in DNA: TGTGCCAGCAGCTTGGCCGGAGTGGCGGGTCGCACTGAAGCTTTCTTT.

The genes are TRBV12-5 and TRBJ2-7; tentatively, D is TRBD2 (5 bases). This CDR3 contains 13 residues. Trimming cost V 2 bases and J 5 bases, with 10 bases left between them. Germline V lookup: CDR1 LGHNT, CDR2 FRNRAP. The chain's CDR3 is CASGLLSGHEQYF. The CDR3 coding sequence is TGTGCTAGTGGTTTGTTGAGCGGACACGAGCAGTACTTC.

This chain uses TRBV9 with TRBJ1-1, with D possibly TRBD1 on 5 matching bases. The V end was cut by 3 bases, the J end by 5 bases, with 14 bases between. This CDR3 has 14 amino acids. CDR1 and CDR2 from the germline V gene are SGDLS and YYNGEE. The chain's CDR3 is CASSGGGFGTEAFF. CDR3 nucleotides: TGTGCCAGCAGCGGCGGGGGATTTGGGACTGAAGCTTTCTTT.

This chain uses TRBV7-2 with TRBJ1-2, with 10 bases that match TRBD1. Trimming removed 5 bases from V and 8 bases from J; junction bases left unmatched: 2. CDR3 size: 12 residues. The germline gives CDR1 SGHTA, CDR2 FQGNSA. The CDR3 loop is CASSTGQGGYTF. DNA of the CDR3: TGTGCCAGCAGCACGGGACAGGGGGGCTACACCTTC.

The V and J genes are TRBV19 and TRBJ1-2, with 9 bases identical to TRBD1. V lost 4 bases and J lost 6; bases outside the gene matches: 6. Per germline, CDR1 LNHDA and CDR2 SQIVND (reference sequence). The CDR3 has 14 residues. The chain's CDR3 is CASSTGGQGHGYTF. The CDR3 region has the DNA TGTGCCAGTAGTACTGGAGGACAGGGGCATGGCTACACCTTC.

This rearrangement joins TRBV6-5 to TRBJ2-1; the match to TRBD2 covers 7 bases. The V gene end was trimmed by 0 bases and the J gene end by 10 bases; junction bases not matched to a gene: 3. Germline loops: CDR1 MNHEY, CDR2 SVGAGI. The length of the CDR3 is 13 residues. CDR3 sequence: CASSYSGGREQFF. The CDR3 DNA is TGTGCCAGCAGTTACTCGGGAGGGCGGGAGCAGTTCTTC.

The chain links TRBV5-4 to TRBJ2-3, with D uncertain. Trimming shortened V by 0 bases and J by 9 bases, and 11 bases separated the two germline ends. The CDR3 is made up of 13 amino acids. Germline CDR1 is SGHNT and CDR2 is YYREEE (reference sequence). CDR3 in amino acids: CASSLDRGETQYF. As DNA, the CDR3 is TGTGCCAGCAGCTTGGACCGCGGAGAGACGCAGTATTTT.

V is TRBV5-4 and J is TRBJ2-5, with TRBD2 matching over 10 bases. This CDR3 has 15 amino acids. J was trimmed by 7 bases and V by 3 bases; bases with no gene match: 9. Per germline, CDR1 SGHNT and CDR2 YYREEE (reference sequence). The CDR3, as DNA: TGTGCCAGCAGCTCCGGAGTAGCGGGGGGTTTGACCCAGTACTTC. This codes for CASSSGVAGGLTQYF.

The J gene is TRBJ2-7, the V gene TRBV2, with TRBD2 matching over 9 bases. V lost 5 bases and J lost 0; bases outside the gene matches: 2. Germline lookup yields CDR1 SNHLY and CDR2 FYNNEI. CDR3 length equals 14 residues. This CDR3 is CASSLAGVSYEQYF. DNA of the CDR3: TGTGCCAGCAGTTTAGCGGGGGTCTCCTACGAGCAGTACTTC.

The chain employs TRBV18 and TRBJ2-3; 13 bases line up with TRBD2. Trimming took 3 bases from V and 1 from J; bases not matched to a gene: 1. CDR3 length: 16 amino acids. Germline V gives CDR1 KGHSH, CDR2 LQKENI. The CDR3 sequence: CASSPTSGRGTDTQYF. In DNA, the CDR3 is TGTGCCAGCTCACCTACTAGCGGGAGGGGCACAGATACGCAGTATTTT.

The chain has TRBV5-1 and TRBJ2-7, with a weak D call TRBD2 (6 bases). The CDR3 sequence is 15 residues long. In germline, CDR1 is SGHRS, CDR2 YFSETQ. Trimming shortened V by 0 bases and J by 3 bases, and 13 bases separated the two germline ends. CDR3 nucleotides: TGCGCCAGCAGCTTGGGCGGGACGGGGGTCTACGAGCAGTACTTC. Translating it yields CASSLGGTGVYEQYF. Drawing the rest from reference TRBV5-1 and TRBJ2-7, the complete variable domain is KAGVTQTPRYLIKTRGQQVTLSCSPISGHRSVSWYQQTPGQGLQFLFEYFSETQRNKGNFPGRFSGRQFSNSRSEMNVSTLELGDSALYLCASSLGGTGVYEQYFGPGTRLTVT.

CDR3 sequence (DNA): TGCGCCAGCAGCTTCCGTGAGGATCCGAACACCGGGGAGCTGTTTTTT. Translating gives CASSFREDPNTGELFF. The chain employs TRBV5-1 and TRBJ2-2; D unclear. Germline values: CDR1 SGHRS, CDR2 YFSETQ. Trimming pared 2 bases from V and 0 bases from J, leaving 11 bases between. This CDR3 has 16 amino acids.

The chain has TRBV28 and TRBJ1-1; D possibly corresponds to TRBD1 (6 bases). The CDR3 is 11 amino acids. Germline V lookup: CDR1 MDHEN, CDR2 SYDVKM. Trimming stripped 8 bases from V and 6 bases from J, with 10 bases between. The CDR3, as DNA: TGTGCCAGCCTTTGGGGGCCTGAAGCTTTCTTT. This sequence encodes CASLWGPEAFF.

This clone was detected a few times. The gene calls are TRBV7-2 and TRBJ1-6; D is ambiguous. Trimming removed 3 bases at V and 5 bases at J, with 2 bases between. Looked up from germline, CDR1 is SGHTA and CDR2 is FQGNSA. The CDR3 is made up of 12 amino acids. The CDR3 here is CASSFNNSPLHF. DNA of the CDR3: TGTGCCAGCAGCTTCAATAATTCACCCCTCCACTTT.

In nucleotides, the CDR3 is TGTGCCAGCAGCCTAGGACAGGGGAGTTCACCCCTCCACTTT. This gives the protein CASSLGQGSSPLHF. V usage is TRBV11-2 and J usage is TRBJ1-6; 9 bases are shared with TRBD1. The junction had 5 bases not matched to a gene; V was cut back by 5 bases and J by 9 bases. Germline V gives CDR1 SGHAT, CDR2 FQNNGV. CDR3 length: 14 amino acids.

This rearrangement joins TRBV5-1 to TRBJ2-1; D unresolved. The CDR3 loop spans 17 amino acids. V lost 0 bases and J 4 bases, leaving 17 bases between the germline ends. Germline assignment: CDR1 SGHRS and CDR2 YFSETQ. CDR3 in DNA: TGCGCCAGCAGCTTGGAGCCCTCGACACGCGCTTACAATGAGCAGTTCTTC. This encodes CASSLEPSTRAYNEQFF.

This sequence joins TRBV19 and TRBJ1-5; D remains ambiguous. Trimming took off 3 bases at V and 7 bases at J, with 7 bases between the two ends. The CDR3 runs 12 residues. Germline CDR1 and CDR2: LNHDA and SQIVND (reference sequence). CDR3 nucleotide sequence: TGTGCCAGTAGTATGAAACAACAGCCCCAGCATTTT. Protein sequence: CASSMKQQPQHF.

The chain joins TRBV11-2 to TRBJ2-3; 9 positions agree with TRBD2. V gave up 5 bases and J gave up 0 bases; unmatched junction bases: 15. The germline V gene has CDR1 SGHAT and CDR2 FQNNGV. The CDR3 contains 19 residues. The CDR3: CASSARSGRGGTSTDTQYF. The CDR3 DNA reads TGTGCCAGCAGCGCTCGTAGCGGGAGAGGGGGGACTAGCACAGATACGCAGTATTTT.

The V gene is TRBV24-1, the J gene TRBJ1-5; no clear D. V was cut by 2 bases and J by 0 bases, with 10 bases left in between. Looked up from germline, CDR1 is KGHDR and CDR2 is SFDVKD. The CDR3 spans 16 residues. CDR3 amino acids: CATSDSGRSSNQPQHF. Here the CDR3 DNA reads TGTGCCACCAGTGATTCGGGGAGGAGTAGCAATCAGCCCCAGCATTTT.

This clone was counted between two and nine times. V is TRBV5-1 and J is TRBJ1-4; 7 bases fit TRBD1. This CDR3 has 13 amino acids. Trimming at V came to 0 bases and at J to 8 bases, leaving 1 base not matched to a gene. In germline, CDR1 is SGHRS, CDR2 YFSETQ. CDR3 bases: TGCGCCAGCAGCTTGGGGACAGGAGAAAAACTGTTTTTT. Amino acids: CASSLGTGEKLFF.

This chain connects TRBV11-2 to TRBJ1-1; no clear D gene. The V end lost 0 bases, the J end lost 7 bases, and 9 bases lay between the germline ends. The germline V gene encodes CDR1 SGHAT and CDR2 FQNNGV. This CDR3 region has 13 residues. The CDR3: CASSLEIRGEAFF. CDR3 sequence (DNA): TGTGCCAGCAGCTTAGAGATTCGGGGTGAAGCTTTCTTT.

V is TRBV6-2 or TRBV6-3 and J is TRBJ2-7; 7 nucleotides match TRBD2. The germline CDR1 and CDR2 sequences are MNHEY and SVGEGT. The CDR3 consists of 15 residues. Trimming at V came to 5 bases and at J to 4 bases, leaving 11 bases not matched to a gene. Here the CDR3 DNA reads TGTGCCAGCAGTCCCTCGGCCGGGAGGTCTTACGAGCAGTACTTC. Its translation: CASSPSAGRSYEQYF.

This chain joins TRBV18 and TRBJ1-1; perhaps TRBD1 as D (6 bases). The V gene lost 5 bases and the J gene lost 4 bases, with 17 bases spanning the gap. The CDR3 spans 15 residues. CDR1 is KGHSH and CDR2 is LQKENI in the germline V gene. CDR3 in DNA: TGTGCCAGCTCAAGCCGACAGGTGGATAGCACTGAAGCTTTCTTT. Protein: CASSSRQVDSTEAFF.

This chain uses TRBV6-6 with TRBJ1-6; no definite D call. The CDR3 has 14 amino acids. V gave up 6 bases and J gave up 7 bases, with 13 bases separating them. Germline loops: CDR1 MNHNY, CDR2 SVGAGI (reference sequence). The CDR3 region is CASSFSGGNSPLHF. The CDR3 nucleotides read TGTGCCAGCAGCTTCTCTGGAGGCAATTCACCCCTCCACTTT.

The V gene is TRBV5-1, the J gene TRBJ2-2; 10 bases map to TRBD2. The CDR3 runs 17 residues. V lost 1 base, J lost 8 bases, and 11 bases stayed unmatched. CDR1 and CDR2 from the germline V gene are SGHRS and YFSETQ. This CDR3 is CASSLPPGLALGGELFF. The CDR3 bases are TGCGCCAGCAGCTTGCCCCCGGGACTAGCGCTCGGGGGGGAGCTGTTTTTT.